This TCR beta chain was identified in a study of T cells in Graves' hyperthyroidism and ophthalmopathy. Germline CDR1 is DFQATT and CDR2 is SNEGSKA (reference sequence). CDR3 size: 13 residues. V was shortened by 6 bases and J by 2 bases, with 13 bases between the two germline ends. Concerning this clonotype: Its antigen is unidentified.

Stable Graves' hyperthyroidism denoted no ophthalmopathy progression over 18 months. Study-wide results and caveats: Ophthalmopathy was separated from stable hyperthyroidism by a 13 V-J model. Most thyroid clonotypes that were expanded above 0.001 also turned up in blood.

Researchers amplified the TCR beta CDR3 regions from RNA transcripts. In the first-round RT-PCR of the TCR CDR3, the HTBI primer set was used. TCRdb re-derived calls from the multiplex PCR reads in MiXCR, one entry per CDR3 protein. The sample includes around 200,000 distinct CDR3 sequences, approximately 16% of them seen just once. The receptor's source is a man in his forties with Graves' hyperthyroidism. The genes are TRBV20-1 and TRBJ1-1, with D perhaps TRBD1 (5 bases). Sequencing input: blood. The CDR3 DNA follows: TGCAGTGCCCCCCCGGGGGGAAACACTGAAGCTTTCTTT. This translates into CSAPPGGNTEAFF.